This TCR beta chain was retrieved from a study of T cells in Graves' hyperthyroidism and ophthalmopathy. General study results and limits: Ophthalmopathy was separated from stable hyperthyroidism by a 13 V-J model.

This clonotype has a count of ten or more. Its antigen is still unknown. With 4 bases clipped from V and 6 bases from J, the junction kept 3 bases outside the gene matches. The CDR3 length is 13 residues. Germline V gene data show CDR1 as SGHTA and CDR2 as FQGNSA. Patients were excluded because of uncontrolled infection, other autoimmune disease, pregnancy or lactation. PBMCs were obtained from 9 to 10 ml fresh peripheral blood. RNA transcripts yielded amplified TCR beta CDR3 regions. The TCR CDR3 first-round RT-PCR relied on the HTBI primer set. TCRdb reanalysed the multiplex PCR reads using MiXCR and keeps one entry per CDR3 protein. The sample has about 420,000 distinct CDR3 sequences, less than 20% seen once.

The specimen sequenced was blood. The genes are TRBV7-2 and TRBJ2-1, with TRBD2 matching 7 bases. The sequence derives from a woman between 18 and 29 years old with Graves' hyperthyroidism. This chain's CDR3 is CASSSRTSNEQFF. CDR3 nucleotides: TGTGCCAGCAGCTCGAGGACTAGCAATGAGCAGTTCTTC.